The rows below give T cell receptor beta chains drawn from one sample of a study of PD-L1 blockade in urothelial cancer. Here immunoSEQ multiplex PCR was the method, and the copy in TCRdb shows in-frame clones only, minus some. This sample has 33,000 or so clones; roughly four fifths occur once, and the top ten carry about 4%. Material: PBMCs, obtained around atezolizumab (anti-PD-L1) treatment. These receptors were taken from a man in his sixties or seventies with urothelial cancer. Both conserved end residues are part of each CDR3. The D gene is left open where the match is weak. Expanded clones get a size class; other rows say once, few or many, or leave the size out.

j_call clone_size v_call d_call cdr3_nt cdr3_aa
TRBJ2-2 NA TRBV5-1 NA TGCGCCAGCACCGAAACTCTTGGGGAGCTGTTTTTT CASTETLGELFF
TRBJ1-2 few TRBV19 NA TGTGCCAGTAGTCAGATCCAGGTCAACTATGGCTACACCTTC CASSQIQVNYGYTF
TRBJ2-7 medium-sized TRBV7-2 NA TGTGCCAGCAGCTTCCAGACGGACAAAGTAAAGTACTTC CASSFQTDKVKYF
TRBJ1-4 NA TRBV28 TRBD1 TGTGCCAGCAGTTTGACAGGGGAATTGGAAAAACTGTTTTTT CASSLTGELEKLFF
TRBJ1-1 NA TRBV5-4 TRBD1 TGTGCCAGCAGCTTGGGGACAGGGGGCTGGATGAACACTGAAGCTTTCTTT CASSLGTGGWMNTEAFF
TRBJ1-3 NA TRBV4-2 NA TGTGCCAGCAGCCCTCCGGACACCTCTGGAAACACCATATATTTT CASSPPDTSGNTIYF
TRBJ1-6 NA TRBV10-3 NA TGTGCCATCAGTGATGTATGGGGCGACTCACCCCTCCACTTT CAISDVWGDSPLHF
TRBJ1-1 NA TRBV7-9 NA TGTGCCAGCAGCTTAATTAGCTCCACTGAAGCTTTCTTT CASSLISSTEAFF
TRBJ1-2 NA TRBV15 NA TGTGCCACCAGCACCGGACAGAACTATGGCTACACCTTC CATSTGQNYGYTF
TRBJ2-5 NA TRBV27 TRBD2 TGTGCCAGCAGTCCTCAGGGAGGGTGGGAGACCCAGTACTTC CASSPQGGWETQYF
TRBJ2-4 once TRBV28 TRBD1 TGTGCCAGCAGCCCAAACAGGGGAGCCAAAAACATTCAGTACTTC CASSPNRGAKNIQYF
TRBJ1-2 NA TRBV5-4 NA TGTGCCAGCAGCTCAGGACAGACATATGGCTACACCTTC CASSSGQTYGYTF
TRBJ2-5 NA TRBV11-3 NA TGTGCCAGCAGCTTAGAGGGGATGGAGGCCCCCCAGTACTTC CASSLEGMEAPQYF
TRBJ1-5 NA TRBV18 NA TGTGCCAGCTCACCAACGGTCAATCAGCCCCAGCATTTT CASSPTVNQPQHF